This T cell receptor beta chain was obtained from a study of blood T cells in healthy people across ages. Overall study results and limits: Donor CMV status, an unknown factor, possibly confounded changes in expanded clonotypes. Significant beta diversity loss was already apparent by age 40, declining roughly linearly. Long-lived donors exceeded aged donors in naive CD4+ cells and diversity. Strong correlation existed between TCR beta diversity and naive T cell percentage.

The germline V gene has CDR1 MNHEY and CDR2 SMNVEV (reference sequence). The CDR3 is made up of 13 amino acids. V lost 5 bases to trimming and J lost 4 bases; unmatched junction nucleotides: 4. This clonotype was observed many times. Its cognate antigen is unknown. Then a second PCR, running about 6 to 12 cycles, was carried out with a sample-barcoded 5' primer and a J-beta primer mix. MiXCR, applied by TCRdb to the 5' RACE reads, yields one record per CDR3 protein. The table lists hundreds of thousands of distinct CDR3 sequences, under 30% of them singletons. This TCR was sampled from an elderly woman in good health. The rearrangement joins TRBV27 to TRBJ2-7; TRBD2 matches at 8 bases. Sequencing input: blood. CDR3 nucleotides: TGTGCCAGCAGTCGGGGGGGTCTATACGAGCAGTACTTC. This translates into CASSRGGLYEQYF.